This TCR beta chain was captured by sequencing in a study of control samples from healthy donors and cancer patients. Sequencing was performed with immunoSEQ multiplex PCR; in TCRdb, only in-frame clones are kept and a portion is missing. Of about 26,000 clones listed, approximately 78% are singletons. The germline gives CDR1 LGHNA, CDR2 YSLEER. The V gene lost 0 bases and the J gene lost 5 bases, with 13 bases spanning the gap. The CDR3 is 15 amino acids. The chain combines TRBV4-3 with TRBJ1-1; tentatively, D is TRBD1 (5 bases). The sequence came from a man aged 55 to 69 with colorectal cancer. Sequenced sample: PBMCs. In DNA, the CDR3 is TGCGCCAGCAGCCAAGAGTCGGGGGGAAGGACTGAAGCTTTCTTT. Translation: CASSQESGGRTEAFF.